The 26 T cell receptor beta chains in this list originate from one sample, sequenced in a study of blood T cell repertoires in COVID-19. Assay: immunoSEQ multiplex PCR; the TCRdb copy retains only in-frame clones and omits some. The sample has tens of thousands of clones, roughly four fifths seen once. The source material was peripheral blood. These receptors came from a human donor in a cohort sampled during active COVID-19.

This clone was observed once. This chain joins TRBV2 and TRBJ2-3; maybe TRBD1 (5 bases). Germline CDR1 and CDR2: SNHLY and FYNNEI. The V and J ends lost 6 bases and 4 bases respectively, with 11 bases between them. The CDR3 has 13 amino acids. As DNA, the CDR3 is TGTGCCAGCAGAAACCAGGGTTCAGATACGCAGTATTTT. Residues: CASRNQGSDTQYF.

The chain joins TRBV5-1 to TRBJ2-5; 13 nucleotides align to TRBD2. Trimming took 4 bases from V and 4 from J; bases not matched to a gene: 10. The CDR3 spans 17 residues. CDR1 and CDR2 (germline): SGHRS, YFSETQ. The CDR3, as DNA: TGCGCCAGCAGCCCACCGGGACTAGCGGGGTCTCGAGAGACCCAGTACTTC. Protein sequence: CASSPPGLAGSRETQYF.

The V call is TRBV30, the J call TRBJ1-3, with a possible D match to TRBD1 (5 bases). From germline, CDR1 is GTSNPN and CDR2 SVGIG (reference sequence). V was shortened by 1 base and J by 2 bases, with 9 bases between the two germline ends. The CDR3 is 14 residues long. CDR3 sequence reads: CAWSGGRAGNTIYF. For the CDR3, the DNA is TGTGCCTGGAGTGGGGGCAGGGCTGGAAACACCATATATTTT.

The chain couples TRBV5-1 to TRBJ2-3, with TRBD2 identical over 10 bases. CDR1 and CDR2 from the germline V gene are SGHRS and YFSETQ. The CDR3 length is 13 residues. Trimming cost V 2 bases and J 14 bases; bases outside gene matches: 8. In nucleotides, the CDR3 is TGCGCCAGCAGCTTCGATAGCGGGGGGCCGGGGTATTTT. This sequence encodes CASSFDSGGPGYF.

The rearrangement links TRBV28 to TRBJ2-7; unclear D gene. Trimming took off 5 bases at V and 2 bases at J, with 10 bases between the two ends. CDR1 is MDHEN and CDR2 is SYDVKM in the germline V gene. The CDR3 totals 13 residues. The chain's CDR3 is CASSHDATYEQYF. CDR3 sequence (DNA): TGTGCCAGCAGTCACGATGCGACCTACGAGCAGTACTTC.

This clone was picked up a small number of times. This sequence joins TRBV27 and TRBJ1-1; D is unresolved. Germline V gene lookup returns CDR1 MNHEY and CDR2 SMNVEV (reference sequence). The germline V and J ends were trimmed by 8 bases and 8 bases, with 15 bases remaining between them. The CDR3 spans 12 residues. CDR3 sequence (DNA): TGTGCCAGCCAACCGTACAGAAGCGAAGCTTTCTTT. Residues: CASQPYRSEAFF.

J is TRBJ2-7 and V is TRBV7-5; the D segment call TRBD1 is taken from the table without a DNA check. TRBV7-5 is a pseudogene locus. The CDR3 is 10 amino acids. In nucleotides, the CDR3 is TGTGCCCACCCAACCGGACAGCCCTATTTC. Translation: CAHPTGQPYF.

The genes are TRBV6-5 and TRBJ2-7, with TRBD2 matching over 13 bases. CDR1 is MNHEY, CDR2 SVGAGI, per germline. The CDR3 totals 16 residues. V shed 4 bases, J shed 2 bases, and the junction held 5 bases outside the gene matches. CDR3 bases: TGTGCCAGCAGTTTCACTAGCGGGGGGGGTACCTACGAGCAGTACTTC. This encodes CASSFTSGGGTYEQYF.

The chain uses TRBV15 and TRBJ2-1; tentative D call: TRBD1 (5 bases). Between the trimmed V and J ends, which lost 5 bases and 2 bases, there was a span of 13 bases. The germline CDR1 and CDR2 sequences are LNHNV and YYDKDF (reference sequence). The CDR3 has 15 amino acids. The CDR3 DNA follows: TGTGCCACCAGCGGCCCAGGGTCTCCCTACAATGAGCAGTTCTTC. It is translated as CATSGPGSPYNEQFF.

The rearrangement links TRBV2 to TRBJ1-4; 7 bases are shared with TRBD1. The ends lost 4 bases at V and 4 bases at J; junction bases unmatched: 3. CDR3 length: 14 residues. From germline, CDR1 is SNHLY and CDR2 FYNNEI. CDR3 region: CASSGQGNNEKLFF. In DNA form, the CDR3 reads TGTGCCAGCAGTGGACAGGGCAATAATGAAAAACTGTTTTTT.

The rearrangement links TRBV5-1 to TRBJ2-1; D unclear. Deletions cut 0 bases from V and 10 bases from J, with 5 bases between. Germline assignment: CDR1 SGHRS and CDR2 YFSETQ. The CDR3 is 11 amino acids. CDR3: CASSLELEQFF. CDR3 DNA sequence: TGCGCCAGCAGCTTGGAATTAGAGCAGTTCTTC.

V and J are TRBV5-6 and TRBJ1-6, with 7 positions matching TRBD1. The CDR3 loop spans 16 amino acids. The germline V gene has CDR1 SGHDT and CDR2 YYEEEE. After removal of 3 bases from V and 9 bases from J, the junction contained 12 bases not matched to a gene. CDR3 coding DNA: TGTGCCAGCAGCTGGGGACAGCTCCCCGGCGGTTCACCCCTCCACTTT. It is translated as CASSWGQLPGGSPLHF. Full variable domain (missing parts from reference TRBV5-6 and TRBJ1-6): DAGVTQSPTHLIKTRGQQVTLRCSPKSGHDTVSWYQQALGQGPQFIFQYYEEEERQRGNFPDRFSGHQFPNYSSELNVNALLLGDSALYLCASSWGQLPGGSPLHFGNGTRLTVT.

V usage is TRBV5-1 and J usage is TRBJ2-1, with D unresolved. The V gene's germline CDR1 is SGHRS and CDR2 YFSETQ. Deletions cut 1 base from V and 7 bases from J, with 6 bases between. This CDR3 region has 12 residues. This CDR3 is CASSLPRNEQFF. CDR3 nucleotide sequence: TGCGCCAGCAGCTTGCCGCGGAATGAGCAGTTCTTC.

V gene TRBV5-1 combines with J gene TRBJ1-1; tentative D call: TRBD1 (5 bases). The CDR3 runs to 15 residues. Trimming left V 0 bases short and J 8 bases short, with 17 bases between. Per germline, CDR1 SGHRS and CDR2 YFSETQ. As DNA, the CDR3 is TGCGCCAGCAGCTTGGTGGGAGGGGAGGGATTGGAAGCTTTCTTT. Protein product: CASSLVGGEGLEAFF. Looking up the rest from reference TRBV5-1 and TRBJ1-1 gives the full variable domain: KAGVTQTPRYLIKTRGQQVTLSCSPISGHRSVSWYQQTPGQGLQFLFEYFSETQRNKGNFPGRFSGRQFSNSRSEMNVSTLELGDSALYLCASSLVGGEGLEAFFGQGTRLTVV.

This chain links TRBV9 with TRBJ1-6; unclear D gene. There are 17 residues in the CDR3. CDR1 SGDLS and CDR2 YYNGEE come from the germline V gene. Trimming pared 0 bases from V and 4 bases from J, leaving 14 bases between. The CDR3 loop reads CASSVDGVGLYNSPLHF. The CDR3 DNA reads TGTGCCAGCAGCGTAGATGGCGTGGGCCTATATAATTCACCCCTCCACTTT.

V is TRBV15 and J is TRBJ2-5; TRBD2 matches 8 bases. Losses at the gene ends were 3 bases for V and 1 base for J; bases not matched to a gene: 7. CDR1 and CDR2 (germline): LNHNV, YYDKDF (reference sequence). This CDR3 spans 16 amino acids. CDR3 protein: CATSSRRGVAQETQYF. The CDR3 DNA reads TGTGCCACCAGCAGTAGGCGGGGGGTCGCCCAAGAGACCCAGTACTTC.

In regard to this clone: Compared with germline, one end of the junction differs, possibly owing to a read error. The gene calls are TRBV5-6 and TRBJ1-2; a weak D match, TRBD1 (5 bases). Germline CDR1 and CDR2: SGHDT and YYEEEE. CDR3 size: 13 residues. CDR3 loop: CASSRVLERGYTF. The CDR3, as DNA: TGTGCCAGCAGCCGCGTTTTGGAAAGGGGCTACACCTTT. The variable domain in full, completed from reference TRBV5-6 and TRBJ1-2, reads DAGVTQSPTHLIKTRGQQVTLRCSPKSGHDTVSWYQQALGQGPQFIFQYYEEEERQRGNFPDRFSGHQFPNYSSELNVNALLLGDSALYLCASSRVLERGYTFGSGTRLTVV.

The CDR3 sequence: CATKDRVNFSNIQYF. The CDR3, as DNA: TGTGCCACCAAGGACAGGGTGAATTTCTCGAACATTCAGTACTTC. This chain joins TRBV5-4 and TRBJ2-4; 8 bases line up with TRBD1. CDR3 length: 15 amino acids. The germline V gene has CDR1 SGHNT and CDR2 YYREEE (reference sequence). V shed 9 bases, J shed 7 bases, and the junction held 15 bases outside the gene matches.

In DNA form, the CDR3 reads TGTGCCAGCAGCCCCCGGACAGGGCCAGGGGGGACTGAAGCTTTCTTT. It translates to CASSPRTGPGGTEAFF. V is TRBV9 and J is TRBJ1-1; 8 nucleotides align to TRBD1. CDR3 size: 16 residues. CDR1 and CDR2 (germline): SGDLS, YYNGEE. V trimming: 4 bases; J trimming: 5 bases; junction bases outside the gene matches: 13.

A single count supports this clone. The CDR3 sequence is CASSLGGGGQPQHF. The CDR3 bases are TGTGCCAGCAGCTTAGGAGGGGGCGGTCAGCCCCAGCATTTT. The gene calls are TRBV5-8 and TRBJ1-5; the match to TRBD1 covers 7 bases. CDR1 is SGHTS and CDR2 is YDEGEE in the germline V gene. CDR3 length: 14 amino acids. Germline trimming cut 2 bases from V and 6 bases from J; bases unmatched to any gene: 5. Looking up the rest from reference TRBV5-8 and TRBJ1-5 gives the full variable domain: EAGVTQSPTHLIKTRGQQATLRCSPISGHTSVYWYQQALGLGLQFLLWYDEGEERNRGNFPPRFSGRQFPNYSSELNVNALELEDSALYLCASSLGGGGQPQHFGDGTRLSIL.

The gene calls are TRBV19 and TRBJ1-2, with TRBD1 as a possible D gene (5 bases). V lost 1 base and J lost 4, with 13 bases in between. The CDR3 spans 15 residues. The germline CDR1 and CDR2 sequences are LNHDA and SQIVND (reference sequence). DNA of the CDR3: TGTGCCAGTAGTATAGTCGTTGGAGGGGTCTATGGCTACACCTTC. It codes for CASSIVVGGVYGYTF.

This chain links TRBV6-5 with TRBJ1-6; no definite D call. With 5 bases removed from V and 7 bases from J, the gap between germline ends came to 9 bases. This CDR3 comprises 13 residues. The germline CDR1 and CDR2 sequences are MNHEY and SVGAGI. This CDR3 reads CASSRGLNSPLHF. For the CDR3, the DNA is TGTGCCAGCAGTCGGGGATTAAATTCACCCCTCCACTTT.

The chain uses TRBV6-5 and TRBJ2-3; D is possibly TRBD1 (5 bases). V was clipped by 6 bases and J by 6 bases, with 13 bases between them. Germline lookup yields CDR1 MNHEY and CDR2 SVGAGI. CDR3 length: 13 residues. CDR3 amino acids: CASRRGSADTQYF. The CDR3 DNA sequence: TGTGCCAGCAGAAGGGGAAGCGCGGATACGCAGTATTTT.

The chain uses TRBV18 and TRBJ2-4; possible D gene TRBD1, 5 bases. CDR3 length: 13 amino acids. V lost 3 bases to trimming and J lost 7 bases, with 10 bases between them. Looked up from germline, CDR1 is KGHSH and CDR2 is LQKENI. The CDR3 sequence: CASSPQGYNIQYF. CDR3 DNA: TGTGCCAGCTCACCTCAGGGTTATAACATTCAGTACTTC.

The genes are TRBV5-1 and TRBJ2-7; maybe TRBD1 (5 bases). The CDR3 is 14 residues long. Trimming shortened V by 0 bases and J by 4 bases, and 11 bases separated the two germline ends. Germline values: CDR1 SGHRS, CDR2 YFSETQ. CDR3 region: CASSLATAEYEQYF. For the CDR3, the DNA is TGCGCCAGCAGCTTGGCGACAGCAGAATACGAGCAGTACTTC.

The J gene is TRBJ2-1, the V gene TRBV7-9, with D possibly matching TRBD1 (7 bases). Looked up from germline, CDR1 is SEHNR and CDR2 is FQNEAQ (reference sequence). V lost 3 bases and J 4 bases, leaving 19 bases between the germline ends. The CDR3 runs to 17 residues. The CDR3 coding sequence is TGTGCCAGCAGCTTTGGGACAGCCGGGACTGGGTACAATGAGCAGTTCTTC. The encoded protein is CASSFGTAGTGYNEQFF. Supplemented by reference TRBV7-9 and TRBJ2-1, the full variable domain reads DTGVSQNPRHKITKRGQNVTFRCDPISEHNRLYWYRQTLGQGPEFLTYFQNEAQLEKSRLLSDRFSAERPKGSFSTLEIQRTEQGDSAMYLCASSFGTAGTGYNEQFFGPGTRLTVL.